This T cell receptor (beta chain) was recovered during a study of T cells after yellow fever vaccination. On the study more broadly: Fractions containing few cells were prepared with SMART-Seq v4 Ultra Low Input. Study findings and constraints: Subsequent to the booster, the majority of primary-vaccination clones reappeared (around 95% CD4, roughly 90% CD8).

The table lists this clonotype with a few counts. The antigen remains unidentified. It was through 5'RACE template switching that TCR cDNA was made, with a universal primer site and UMIs added. TCRdb independently ran MiXCR on the 5' RACE reads; one entry per CDR3 protein. The table shows 150,000 to 200,000 distinct CDR3 sequences, with about a tenth occurring only once. The germline CDR1 and CDR2 sequences are SGHDT and YYEEEE. Between the trimmed V and J ends, which lost 1 base and 4 bases, there was a span of 12 bases. The CDR3 loop spans 15 amino acids. This specimen was CD8+ T cells sorted from PBMCs, taken 45 days after the yellow fever booster vaccination. The chain combines TRBV5-6 with TRBJ1-5, with D tentatively TRBD1 (5 bases). This clonotype originated in a young man who received the YFV17D yellow fever vaccine. This CDR3 reads CASSLLPGANQPQHF. The CDR3 nucleotides read TGTGCCAGCAGCTTGTTGCCCGGGGCAAATCAGCCCCAGCATTTT.